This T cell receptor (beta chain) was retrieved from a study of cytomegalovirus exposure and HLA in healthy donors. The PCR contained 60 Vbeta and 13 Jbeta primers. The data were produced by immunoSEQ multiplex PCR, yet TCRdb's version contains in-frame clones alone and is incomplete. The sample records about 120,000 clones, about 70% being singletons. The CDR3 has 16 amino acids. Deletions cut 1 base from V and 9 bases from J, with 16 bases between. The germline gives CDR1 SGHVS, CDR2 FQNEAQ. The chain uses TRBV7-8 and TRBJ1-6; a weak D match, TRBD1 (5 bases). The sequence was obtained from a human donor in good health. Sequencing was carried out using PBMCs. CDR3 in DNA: TGTGCCAGCAGCTTAGTCTCGGGGGTTCCGAGTTCACCCCTCCACTTT. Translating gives CASSLVSGVPSSPLHF.